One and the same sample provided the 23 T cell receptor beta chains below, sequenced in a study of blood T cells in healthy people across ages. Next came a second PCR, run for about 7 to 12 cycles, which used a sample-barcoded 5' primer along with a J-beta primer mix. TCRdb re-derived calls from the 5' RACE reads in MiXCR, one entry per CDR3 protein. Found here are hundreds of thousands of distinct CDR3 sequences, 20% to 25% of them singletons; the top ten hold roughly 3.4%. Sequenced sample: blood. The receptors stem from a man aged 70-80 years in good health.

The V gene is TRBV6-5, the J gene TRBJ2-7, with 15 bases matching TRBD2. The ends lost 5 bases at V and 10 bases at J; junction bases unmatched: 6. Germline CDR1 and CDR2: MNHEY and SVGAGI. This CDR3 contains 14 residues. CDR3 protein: CASSPRTSGRDQYF. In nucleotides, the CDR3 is TGTGCCAGCAGTCCACGGACTAGCGGGAGGGATCAGTACTTC.

CDR3 sequence (DNA): TGTGCCAGCAGTCCCGGACAGGGCGGGGTTGCGCAGTACTTC. This encodes CASSPGQGGVAQYF. The rearrangement uses TRBV12-3 or TRBV12-4 and TRBJ2-7, with 8 bases that match TRBD1. The CDR3 is 14 residues long. V was pared by 5 bases and J by 9 bases, with 12 bases of the junction left unmatched.

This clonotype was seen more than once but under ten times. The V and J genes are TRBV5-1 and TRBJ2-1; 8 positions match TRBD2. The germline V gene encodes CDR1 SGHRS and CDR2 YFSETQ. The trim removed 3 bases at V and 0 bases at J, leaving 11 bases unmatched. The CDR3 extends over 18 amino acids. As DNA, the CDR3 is TGCGCCAGCAGCTCAGCCCCCCGGGGGGGGAGCTCCTACAATGAGCAGTTCTTC. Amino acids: CASSSAPRGGSSYNEQFF.

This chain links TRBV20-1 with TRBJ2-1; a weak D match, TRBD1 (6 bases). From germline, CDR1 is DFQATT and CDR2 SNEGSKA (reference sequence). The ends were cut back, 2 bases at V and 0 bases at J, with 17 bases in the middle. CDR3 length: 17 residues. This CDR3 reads CSARSRGPHSSYNEQFF. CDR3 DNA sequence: TGCAGTGCTAGAAGCAGGGGCCCCCATAGCTCCTACAATGAGCAGTTCTTC.

The CDR3 reads CASGAAGELFF. CDR3 coding DNA: TGTGCCAGCGGGGCGGCCGGGGAGCTGTTTTTT. V gene TRBV6-6 combines with J gene TRBJ2-2, with TRBD1 as a possible D gene (5 bases). The V and J ends lost 8 bases and 6 bases respectively, with 7 bases between them. The CDR3 spans 11 residues. From germline, CDR1 is MNHNY and CDR2 SVGAGI (reference sequence).

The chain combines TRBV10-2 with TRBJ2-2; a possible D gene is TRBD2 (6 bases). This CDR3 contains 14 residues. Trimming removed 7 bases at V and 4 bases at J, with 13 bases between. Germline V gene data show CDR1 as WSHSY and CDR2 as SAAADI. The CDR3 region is CASNSEGGTGELFF. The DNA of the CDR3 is TGCGCCAGCAACTCGGAGGGAGGCACCGGGGAGCTGTTTTTT.

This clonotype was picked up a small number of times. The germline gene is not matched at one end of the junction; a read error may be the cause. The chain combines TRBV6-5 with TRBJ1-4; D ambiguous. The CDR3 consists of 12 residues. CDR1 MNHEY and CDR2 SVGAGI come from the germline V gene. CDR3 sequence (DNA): TGTGCCAGCAAAACGGGTTTTGAAAAACCGTTTTTT. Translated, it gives CASKTGFEKPFF.

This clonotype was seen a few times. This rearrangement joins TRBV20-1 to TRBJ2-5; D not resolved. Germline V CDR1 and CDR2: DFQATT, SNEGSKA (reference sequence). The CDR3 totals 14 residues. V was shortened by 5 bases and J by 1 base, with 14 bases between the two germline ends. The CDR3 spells CSAGGGASQETQYF. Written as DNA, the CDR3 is TGCAGTGCTGGTGGCGGAGCGTCCCAAGAGACCCAGTACTTC.

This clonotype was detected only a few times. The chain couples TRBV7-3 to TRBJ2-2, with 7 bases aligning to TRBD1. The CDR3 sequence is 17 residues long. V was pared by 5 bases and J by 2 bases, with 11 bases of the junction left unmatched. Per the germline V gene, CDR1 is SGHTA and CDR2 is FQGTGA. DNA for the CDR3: TGTGCCAGCAGCCCGAACCCGGGGACAGCTAACACCGGGGAGCTGTTTTTT. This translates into CASSPNPGTANTGELFF.

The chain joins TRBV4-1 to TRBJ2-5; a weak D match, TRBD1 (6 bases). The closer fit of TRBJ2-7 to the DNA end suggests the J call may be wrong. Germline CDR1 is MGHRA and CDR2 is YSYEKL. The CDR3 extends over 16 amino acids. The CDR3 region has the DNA TGCGCCAGCAGCCAGACCGGGACAAATAATCTCTACGAGCAGTACTTC. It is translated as CASSQTGTNNLYEQYF.

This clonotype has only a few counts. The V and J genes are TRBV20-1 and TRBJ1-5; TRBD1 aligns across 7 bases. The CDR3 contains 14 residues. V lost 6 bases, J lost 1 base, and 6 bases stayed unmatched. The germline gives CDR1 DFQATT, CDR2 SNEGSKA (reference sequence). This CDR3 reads CSALDRVSNQPQHF. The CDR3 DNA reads TGCAGTGCCCTTGACAGGGTGAGCAATCAGCCCCAGCATTTT.

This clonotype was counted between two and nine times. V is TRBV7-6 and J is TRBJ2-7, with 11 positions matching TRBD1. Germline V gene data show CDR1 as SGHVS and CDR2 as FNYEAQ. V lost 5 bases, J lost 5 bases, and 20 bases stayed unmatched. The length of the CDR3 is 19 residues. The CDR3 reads CASSKEGTGGGGVRHEQYF. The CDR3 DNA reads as TGTGCCAGCAGCAAAGAGGGGACAGGGGGAGGCGGCGTTCGGCACGAGCAGTACTTC.

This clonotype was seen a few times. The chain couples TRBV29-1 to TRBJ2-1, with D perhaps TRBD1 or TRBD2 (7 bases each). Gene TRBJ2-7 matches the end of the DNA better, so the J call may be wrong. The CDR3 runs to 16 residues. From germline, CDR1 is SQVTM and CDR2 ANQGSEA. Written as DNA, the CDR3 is TGCAGCGTTGAGGGGCCCCCCCAGGGGGGGAATTACGAGCAGTACTTC. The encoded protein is CSVEGPPQGGNYEQYF.

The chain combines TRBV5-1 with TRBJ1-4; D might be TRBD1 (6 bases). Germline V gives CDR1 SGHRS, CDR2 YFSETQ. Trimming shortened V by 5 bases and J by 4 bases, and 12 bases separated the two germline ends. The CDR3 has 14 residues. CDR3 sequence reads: CASSYQDSNEKLFF. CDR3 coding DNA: TGCGCCAGCAGTTACCAGGACAGTAATGAAAAACTGTTTTTT.

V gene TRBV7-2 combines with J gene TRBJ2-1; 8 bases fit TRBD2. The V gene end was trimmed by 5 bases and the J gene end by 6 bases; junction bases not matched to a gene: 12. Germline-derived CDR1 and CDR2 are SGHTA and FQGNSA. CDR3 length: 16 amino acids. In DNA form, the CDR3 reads TGTGCCAGCAGCCGAACCGGGACTAGGGGGATCAATGAGCAGTTCTTC. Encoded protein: CASSRTGTRGINEQFF.

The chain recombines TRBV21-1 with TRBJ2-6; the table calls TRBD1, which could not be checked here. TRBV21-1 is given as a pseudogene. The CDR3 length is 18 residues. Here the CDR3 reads CASSNPGTGVSGANVLTF. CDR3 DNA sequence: TGTGCCAGCAGCAATCCCGGGACAGGGGTTTCTGGGGCCAACGTCCTGACTTTC.

CDR3 in DNA: TGTGCCAGTAGTCCGACCGGGACGGGAACCTACGAGCAGTACTTC. This translates into CASSPTGTGTYEQYF. This chain joins TRBV19 and TRBJ2-7; D may be TRBD1 or TRBD2 (5 bases each). The V and J ends lost 5 bases and 2 bases respectively, with 16 bases between them. The germline V gene has CDR1 LNHDA and CDR2 SQIVND (reference sequence). This CDR3 contains 15 residues. Complete variable domain (other parts from reference TRBV19 and TRBJ2-7): DGGITQSPKYLFRKEGQNVTLSCEQNLNHDAMYWYRQDPGQGLRLIYYSQIVNDFQKGDIAEGYSVSREKKESFPLTVTSAQKNPTAFYLCASSPTGTGTYEQYFGPGTRLTVT.

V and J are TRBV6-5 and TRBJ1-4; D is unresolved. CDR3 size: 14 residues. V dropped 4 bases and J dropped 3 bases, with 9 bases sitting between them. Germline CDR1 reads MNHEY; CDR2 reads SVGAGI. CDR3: CASSFVGPNEKLFF. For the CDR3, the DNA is TGTGCCAGCAGTTTCGTGGGTCCTAATGAAAAACTGTTTTTT.

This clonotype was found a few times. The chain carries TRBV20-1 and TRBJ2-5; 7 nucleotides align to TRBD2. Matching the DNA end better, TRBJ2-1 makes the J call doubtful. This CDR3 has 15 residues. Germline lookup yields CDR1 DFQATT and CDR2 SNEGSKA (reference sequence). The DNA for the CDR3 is TGCAGTGCCGTTCCTAGGCGGGAGATTGCCAATGAGCAGTTCTTC. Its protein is CSAVPRREIANEQFF.

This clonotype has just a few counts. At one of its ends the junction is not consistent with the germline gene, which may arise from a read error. The chain's CDR3 is CSARDGRNTEAFF. The CDR3 nucleotides read TGCAGTGCCAGAGACGGGAGGAACACTGAAGCTTTCTTT. This chain joins TRBV20-1 and TRBJ1-1, with no clear D. The CDR3 is 13 residues long. Germline V gene lookup returns CDR1 DFQATT and CDR2 SNEGSKA (reference sequence).

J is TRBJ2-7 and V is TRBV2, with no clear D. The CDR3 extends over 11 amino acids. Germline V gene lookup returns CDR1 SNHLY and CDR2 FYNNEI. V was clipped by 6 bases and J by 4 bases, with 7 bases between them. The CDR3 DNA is TGTGCCAGCAGGAATAATTACGAGCAGTACTTC. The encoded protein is CASRNNYEQYF.

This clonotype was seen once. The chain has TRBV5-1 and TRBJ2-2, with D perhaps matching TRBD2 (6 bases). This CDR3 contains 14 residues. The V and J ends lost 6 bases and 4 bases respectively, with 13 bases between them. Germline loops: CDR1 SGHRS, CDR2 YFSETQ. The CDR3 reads CASNDGRSTGELFF. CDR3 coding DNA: TGCGCCAGCAATGACGGGAGAAGCACCGGGGAGCTGTTTTTT.

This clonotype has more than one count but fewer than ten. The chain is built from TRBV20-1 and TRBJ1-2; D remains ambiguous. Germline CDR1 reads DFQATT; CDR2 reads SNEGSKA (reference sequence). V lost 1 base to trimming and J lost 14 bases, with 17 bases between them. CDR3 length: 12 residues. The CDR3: CSARVSSSVSTF. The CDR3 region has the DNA TGCAGTGCTAGAGTGTCGAGCAGCGTCTCAACCTTC.